The 10 T cell receptor beta chains listed next were all sequenced from one sample in a study of T cell responses to AZD1222 COVID-19 vaccine. Assay: immunoSEQ multiplex PCR; the TCRdb copy retains only in-frame clones and omits some. Of about 98,000 clones detected, 85% to 90% appear once; the ten largest clones hold about 5%. The material was peripheral blood, obtained on day 0 of AZD1222 vaccination. The receptors come from an adult in good health.

The chain has TRBV6-6 and TRBJ2-7; TRBD2 agrees at 7 bases. This CDR3 region has 14 residues. V shed 7 bases and J 3 bases; nucleotides not matched to a gene: 9. CDR1 is MNHNY, CDR2 SVGAGI, per germline (reference sequence). CDR3 region: CASTPLAAYYEQYF. The CDR3 nucleotides are TGTGCCAGCACCCCGCTAGCGGCTTACTACGAGCAGTACTTC.

This chain uses TRBV9 with TRBJ2-7; D remains unclear. CDR3 length equals 12 residues. From germline, CDR1 is SGDLS and CDR2 YYNGEE. Trimming took off 0 bases at V and 4 bases at J, with 5 bases between the two ends. This CDR3 is CASSVGDYEQYF. The CDR3 coding sequence is TGTGCCAGCAGCGTAGGGGATTACGAGCAGTACTTC.

The gene calls are TRBV5-4 and TRBJ2-5; the match to TRBD2 covers 11 bases. Germline CDR1 is SGHNT and CDR2 is YYREEE (reference sequence). With 3 bases clipped from V and 1 base from J, the junction kept 2 bases outside the gene matches. This CDR3 has 15 amino acids. The CDR3 reads CASSWGTSGQETQYF. The CDR3 DNA reads TGTGCCAGCAGCTGGGGGACTAGCGGCCAAGAGACCCAGTACTTC.

This chain uses TRBV10-3 with TRBJ1-5; a weak D match, TRBD1 (6 bases). The CDR3 loop spans 15 amino acids. The ends were cut back, 0 bases at V and 3 bases at J, with 9 bases in the middle. The germline V gene has CDR1 ENHRY and CDR2 SYGVKD. The CDR3 DNA is TGTGCCATCAGTGAGTCCACAGGGAACAATCAGCCCCAGCATTTT. Protein sequence: CAISESTGNNQPQHF.

The rearrangement links TRBV5-6 to TRBJ2-1, with D possibly being TRBD1 (5 bases). The V end was cut by 0 bases, the J end by 1 base, with 11 bases between. The CDR3 runs to 16 residues. Germline CDR1 SGHDT, CDR2 YYEEEE. This chain's CDR3 is CASSLAGAQSYNEQFF. CDR3 bases: TGTGCCAGCAGCTTGGCTGGGGCTCAGTCCTACAATGAGCAGTTCTTC. Supplemented by reference TRBV5-6 and TRBJ2-1, the full variable domain reads DAGVTQSPTHLIKTRGQQVTLRCSPKSGHDTVSWYQQALGQGPQFIFQYYEEEERQRGNFPDRFSGHQFPNYSSELNVNALLLGDSALYLCASSLAGAQSYNEQFFGPGTRLTVL.

The V call is TRBV29-1, the J call TRBJ2-5; 7 bases line up with TRBD1. J lost 0 bases, V lost 6 bases, and 7 bases had no gene match. CDR3 length: 14 residues. From germline, CDR1 is SQVTM and CDR2 ANQGSEA. CDR3 residues: CSVIQGSNQETQYF. The CDR3, as DNA: TGCAGCGTCATACAGGGGTCTAACCAAGAGACCCAGTACTTC.

The chain combines TRBV27 with TRBJ1-5; no reliable D call. This CDR3 has 14 amino acids. Germline V gene sequence: CDR1 MNHEY, CDR2 SMNVEV (reference sequence). V lost 5 bases, J lost 2 bases, and 10 bases lay in between. The CDR3 protein is CASSEVVGNQPQHF. In nucleotides, the CDR3 is TGTGCCAGCAGTGAAGTGGTTGGCAATCAGCCCCAGCATTTT.

The chain couples TRBV10-3 to TRBJ2-5, with a possible D match to TRBD2 (5 bases). CDR1 is ENHRY and CDR2 is SYGVKD in the germline V gene. The CDR3 covers 13 residues. The V end was cut by 8 bases, the J end by 1 base, with 11 bases between. DNA for the CDR3: TGTGCCATCGGGAGCGGTACCCAAGAGACCCAGTACTTC. Its translation: CAIGSGTQETQYF.

This clone occurred once. The chain carries TRBV29-1 and TRBJ1-2; TRBD1 matches at 9 bases. The V and J ends lost 7 bases and 4 bases, in that order; junction bases with no gene match: 10. CDR3 length equals 14 residues. Germline V CDR1 and CDR2: SQVTM, ANQGSEA. CDR3 residues: CSAYRDRAPYGYTF. In DNA, the CDR3 is TGCAGCGCTTACCGGGACAGGGCCCCCTATGGCTACACCTTC.

The CDR3 region is CASSQWAGGPGEQYF. Here the CDR3 DNA reads TGTGCCAGCAGCCAGTGGGCAGGGGGCCCGGGCGAGCAGTACTTC. The V call is TRBV14, the J call TRBJ2-7; 8 bases agree with TRBD1. The CDR3 is 15 amino acids. Germline values: CDR1 SGHDN, CDR2 FVKESK. The junction had 10 bases not matched to a gene; V was cut back by 3 bases and J by 6 bases.